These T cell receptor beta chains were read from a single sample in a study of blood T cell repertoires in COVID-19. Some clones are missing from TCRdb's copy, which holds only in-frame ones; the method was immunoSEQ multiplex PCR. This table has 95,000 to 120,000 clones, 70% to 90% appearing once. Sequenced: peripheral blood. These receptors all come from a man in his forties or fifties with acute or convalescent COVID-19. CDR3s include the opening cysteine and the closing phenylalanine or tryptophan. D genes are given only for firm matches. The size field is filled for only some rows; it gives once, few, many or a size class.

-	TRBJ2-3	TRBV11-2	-	CASSLVKGGSDTQYF	TGTGCCAGCAGCTTAGTGAAGGGCGGGTCAGATACGCAGTATTTT
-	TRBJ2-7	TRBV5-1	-	CASTAWQGGSEQYF	TGCGCCAGCACCGCCTGGCAGGGGGGCTCTGAGCAGTACTTC
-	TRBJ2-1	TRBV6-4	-	CASSVHRGNEQFF	TGTGCCAGCAGTGTCCATCGCGGCAATGAGCAGTTCTTC
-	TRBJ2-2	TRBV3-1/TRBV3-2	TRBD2	CASSRSTRLAGFRTGELFF	TGTGCCAGCAGCCGGTCGACCCGACTAGCGGGGTTCCGCACCGGGGAGCTGTTTTTT
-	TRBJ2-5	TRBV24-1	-	CATSTGQETQYF	TGTGCCACCAGCACAGGGCAAGAGACCCAGTACTTC
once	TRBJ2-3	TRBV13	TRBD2	CASSLRRGSTDTQYF	TGTGCCAGCAGCTTACGGCGGGGGAGCACAGATACGCAGTATTTT
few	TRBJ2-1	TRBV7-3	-	CASSLGGPLANEQFF	TGTGCCAGCAGCCTTGGTGGGCCCCTAGCGAATGAGCAGTTCTTC
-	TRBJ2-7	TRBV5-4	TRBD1	CASSLQQGSFYEQYF	TGTGCCAGCAGCTTGCAACAGGGGAGTTTCTACGAGCAGTACTTC
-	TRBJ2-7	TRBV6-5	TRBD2	CASRSTSARSYEQYF	TGTGCCAGCAGAAGCACTAGCGCTAGGTCCTACGAGCAGTACTTC
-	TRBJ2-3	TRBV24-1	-	CATQSQGSDTQYF	TGTGCCACCCAGTCTCAGGGTTCAGATACGCAGTATTTT
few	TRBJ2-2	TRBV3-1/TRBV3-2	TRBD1	CASSAGTGNGGELFF	TGTGCCAGCAGCGCCGGGACAGGGAATGGCGGGGAGCTGTTTTTT
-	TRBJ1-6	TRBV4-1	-	CASSHPSVHSPLHF	TGCGCCAGCAGCCATCCATCGGTCCATTCACCCCTCCACTTT
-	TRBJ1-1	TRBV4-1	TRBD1	CASSSKGTGVNTEAFF	TGCGCCAGCAGCTCTAAAGGGACAGGGGTGAACACTGAAGCTTTCTTT
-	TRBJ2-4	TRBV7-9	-	CASSWEWPKNIQYF	TGTGCCAGCAGCTGGGAGTGGCCCAAAAACATTCAGTACTTC
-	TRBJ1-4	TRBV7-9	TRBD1	CASSSPGGRANEKLFF	TGTGCCAGCAGCTCCCCAGGGGGCAGGGCTAATGAAAAACTGTTTTTT
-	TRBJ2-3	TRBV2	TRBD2	CASSEQGLASGADTQYF	TGTGCCAGCAGTGAACAAGGACTAGCGAGTGGGGCAGATACGCAGTATTTT
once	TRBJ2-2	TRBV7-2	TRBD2	CASNPSGGPSRELFF	TGTGCCAGCAACCCTAGCGGGGGCCCCTCTAGGGAGCTGTTTTTT
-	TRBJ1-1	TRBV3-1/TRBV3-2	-	CASSSGALLEAFF	TGTGCCAGCAGCTCAGGGGCATTACTTGAAGCTTTCTTT
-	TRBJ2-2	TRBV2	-	CASRGTSNTGELFF	TGTGCCAGCAGGGGCACCTCGAACACCGGGGAGCTGTTTTTT
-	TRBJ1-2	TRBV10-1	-	CASNSYGYTF	TGCGCCAGTAACAGCTATGGCTACACCTTC
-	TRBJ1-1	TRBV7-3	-	CASSFTGNTEAFF	TGTGCCAGCAGCTTTACAGGGAACACTGAAGCTTTCTTT
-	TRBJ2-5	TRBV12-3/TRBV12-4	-	CASSFSGEETQYF	TGTGCCAGCAGTTTCTCGGGGGAAGAGACCCAGTACTTC
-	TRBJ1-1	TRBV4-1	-	CASSSSVGWSTEAFF	TGCGCCAGCAGCTCAAGCGTAGGTTGGAGCACTGAAGCTTTCTTT
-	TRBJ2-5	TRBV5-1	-	CASSLGGGVRQETQYF	TGCGCCAGCAGCCTCGGCGGAGGGGTACGACAAGAGACCCAGTACTTC
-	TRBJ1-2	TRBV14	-	CASSRINNANYGYTF	TGTGCCAGCAGTCGAATCAATAACGCGAACTATGGCTACACCTTC
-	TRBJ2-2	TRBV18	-	CASSPRQGDGELFF	TGTGCCAGCTCACCACGTCAAGGGGACGGGGAGCTGTTTTTT
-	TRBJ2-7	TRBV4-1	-	CASSQVPQSPFNEQYF	TGCGCCAGCAGCCAAGTTCCCCAGTCCCCCTTCAACGAGCAGTACTTC
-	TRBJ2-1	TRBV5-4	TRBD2	CASSPEGTRGNEQFF	TGTGCCAGCAGCCCTGAAGGGACTAGGGGAAATGAGCAGTTCTTC
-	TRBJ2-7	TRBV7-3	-	CASSLKGSSPGSSSYEQYF	TGTGCCAGCAGCTTAAAGGGTTCGAGTCCGGGGTCCTCTTCCTACGAGCAGTACTTC
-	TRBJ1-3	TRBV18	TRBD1	CASSSGQANTIYF	TGTGCCAGCTCGTCCGGACAGGCGAACACCATATATTTT
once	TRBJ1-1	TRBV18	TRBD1	CASSPPADRGDTEAFF	TGTGCCAGCTCACCACCCGCCGACAGGGGAGACACTGAAGCTTTCTTT
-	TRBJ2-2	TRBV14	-	CASSLNTGELFF	TGTGCCAGCAGCCTAAACACCGGGGAGCTGTTTTTT
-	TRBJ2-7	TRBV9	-	CASSVGGYLYDEQYF	TGTGCCAGCAGCGTAGGAGGCTATCTATACGACGAGCAGTACTTC
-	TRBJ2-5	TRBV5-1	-	CASSLTGQGSGIQETQYF	TGCGCCAGCAGCTTGACAGGGCAGGGTTCTGGGATACAAGAGACCCAGTACTTC
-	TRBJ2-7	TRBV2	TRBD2	CASRGGGPPYEQYF	TGTGCCAGCAGGGGCGGGGGTCCCCCGTACGAGCAGTACTTC
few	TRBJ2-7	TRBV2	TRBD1	CASKDRGDEQYF	TGTGCCAGCAAGGACAGGGGGGACGAGCAGTACTTC
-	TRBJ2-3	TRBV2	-	CASLGDRFTDTQYF	TGTGCCAGCTTAGGAGACCGGTTCACAGATACGCAGTATTTT
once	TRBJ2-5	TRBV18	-	CASSLSGPRETQYF	TGTGCCAGCTCACTAAGTGGGCCGCGAGAGACCCAGTACTTC
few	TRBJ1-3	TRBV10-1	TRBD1	CASSESNRGRGNTIYF	TGCGCCAGCAGTGAGTCGAACAGGGGACGAGGAAACACCATATATTTT
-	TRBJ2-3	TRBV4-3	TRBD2	CASSQVRLAGEFPDGTDTQYF	TGCGCCAGCAGCCAAGTACGGCTAGCGGGGGAGTTTCCAGATGGGACAGATACGCAGTATTTT
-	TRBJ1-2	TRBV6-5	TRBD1	CASSQDRHYGYTF	TGTGCCAGCAGCCAGGACAGGCACTATGGCTACACCTTC